A single sample is the source of the 10 T cell receptor beta chains below, sequenced in a study of blood T cell repertoires in COVID-19. TCRdb's copy holds only in-frame clones and misses some; the assay was immunoSEQ multiplex PCR. The top ten hold around 7% of the sample, which has around 180,000 clones, under 90% seen once. Sequenced input: peripheral blood. These receptors came from a human donor in a cohort sampled during active COVID-19.

This clone appeared a few times. The chain carries TRBV9 and TRBJ1-6; 9 bases map to TRBD1. Looked up from germline, CDR1 is SGDLS and CDR2 is YYNGEE. The CDR3 contains 15 residues. V shed 3 bases and J 8 bases; nucleotides not matched to a gene: 6. The CDR3 protein is CASSGGQGQHSPLHF. The CDR3 bases are TGTGCCAGCAGCGGGGGACAGGGCCAGCATTCACCCCTCCACTTT. The entire variable domain, with the rest obtained from reference TRBV9 and TRBJ1-6, is as follows: DSGVTQTPKHLITATGQRVTLRCSPRSGDLSVYWYQQSLDQGLQFLIQYYNGEERAKGNILERFSAQQFPDLHSELNLSSLELGDSALYFCASSGGQGQHSPLHFGNGTRLTVT.

The chain employs TRBV12-3 or TRBV12-4 and TRBJ1-5, with D possibly TRBD1 on 5 matching bases. There are 13 residues in the CDR3. The V gene lost 7 bases and the J gene lost 4 bases, with 11 bases spanning the gap. The CDR3 nucleotides read TGTGCCAGCACCAGGGAGGGTAATCAGCCCCAGCATTTT. It specifies CASTREGNQPQHF.

This clone was observed a single time. The CDR3 here is CSAGQGRDQPQHF. The CDR3, as DNA: TGCAGCGCTGGACAGGGGAGGGATCAGCCCCAGCATTTT. The rearrangement uses TRBV29-1 and TRBJ1-5; 9 nucleotides align to TRBD1. V gave up 7 bases and J gave up 5 bases; unmatched junction bases: 6. This CDR3 is built from 13 residues. Germline V gives CDR1 SQVTM, CDR2 ANQGSEA.

This chain links TRBV5-1 with TRBJ2-3; D is perhaps TRBD1 (5 bases). This CDR3 region has 14 residues. V was clipped by 4 bases and J by 3 bases, with 12 bases between them. Germline-derived CDR1 and CDR2 are SGHRS and YFSETQ. The DNA of the CDR3 is TGCGCCAGCAGCCACGACAGCAGTACAGATACGCAGTATTTT. Translating gives CASSHDSSTDTQYF.

The rearrangement joins TRBV6-5 to TRBJ1-4; TRBD1 agrees at 7 bases. The CDR3 loop spans 14 amino acids. Germline V gene data show CDR1 as MNHEY and CDR2 as SVGAGI. V shed 4 bases, J shed 10 bases, and the junction held 9 bases outside the gene matches. Written as DNA, the CDR3 is TGTGCCAGCAGTTCCGGGACAGCCGTTGGAAAACTGTTTTTT. The encoded protein is CASSSGTAVGKLFF.

A word on this clone: No DNA is shown, since the ends of the CDR3 on it are uncertain; the CDR3 is the one TCRdb lists. The chain joins TRBV19 to TRBJ2-2; TRBD2, the table's D call, was not compared with the DNA. Germline-derived CDR1 and CDR2 are LNHDA and SQIVND (reference sequence). Inclusive of both ends, the CDR3 amounts to 14 amino acids. The CDR3 spells CASTSGVITGELFF.

This clone was seen once. The chain uses TRBV25-1 and TRBJ2-1, with a tentative D call TRBD2 (5 bases). Germline V gene lookup returns CDR1 MGHDK and CDR2 SYGVNS. The CDR3 is 12 amino acids. V lost 4 bases and J lost 10, with 11 bases in between. The chain's CDR3 is CASSAEAPEQFF. The CDR3 nucleotides are TGTGCCAGCAGTGCGGAGGCGCCCGAGCAGTTCTTC.

The J gene is TRBJ1-1, the V gene TRBV25-1, with no clear D. Trimming pared 4 bases from V and 4 bases from J, leaving 16 bases between. This CDR3 region has 15 residues. Germline lookup yields CDR1 MGHDK and CDR2 SYGVNS. CDR3 amino acids: CASSARPSGGTEAFF. For the CDR3, the DNA is TGTGCCAGCAGTGCCCGGCCCAGCGGCGGCACTGAAGCTTTCTTT. Full variable domain (remainder filled in from reference TRBV25-1 and TRBJ1-1): EADIYQTPRYLVIGTGKKITLECSQTMGHDKMYWYQQDPGMELHLIHYSYGVNSTEKGDLSSESTVSRIRTEHFPLTLESARPSHTSQYLCASSARPSGGTEAFFGQGTRLTVV.

The chain has TRBV25-1 and TRBJ2-3; 8 bases align to TRBD2. Germline loops: CDR1 MGHDK, CDR2 SYGVNS. V trimming: 3 bases; J trimming: 3 bases; junction bases outside the gene matches: 5. CDR3 length: 15 amino acids. CDR3 protein: CASSDTGTRTDTQYF. As DNA, the CDR3 is TGTGCCAGCAGTGATACCGGGACTAGGACAGATACGCAGTATTTT.

The chain recombines TRBV29-1 with TRBJ2-6, with D possibly TRBD1 on 5 matching bases. The CDR3 length is 17 residues. CDR1 is SQVTM, CDR2 ANQGSEA, per germline. The germline V and J ends were trimmed by 1 base and 1 base, with 14 bases remaining between them. The CDR3 sequence: CSVEGGQGSSGANVLTF. CDR3 DNA: TGCAGCGTTGAAGGTGGGCAGGGTTCTTCTGGGGCCAACGTCCTGACTTTC.